The 25 T cell receptor beta chains below come from one sample, sequenced in a study of T cells in Graves' hyperthyroidism and ophthalmopathy. It was RNA transcripts that yielded the amplified TCR beta CDR3 regions. First-round RT-PCR of the TCR CDR3 relied on the HTBI primer set. One entry per CDR3 protein results from TCRdb running MiXCR on the multiplex PCR reads. This sample has approximately 610,000 distinct CDR3 sequences; approximately 15% occur once, and the top ten carry 15% to 20%. The sequenced material came from blood. The origin of the receptors is a woman under 30 with Graves' hyperthyroidism.

This chain joins TRBV7-9 and TRBJ2-3, with a tentative D call TRBD2 (6 bases). Germline assignment: CDR1 SEHNR and CDR2 FQNEAQ (reference sequence). With 6 bases removed from V and 2 bases from J, the gap between germline ends came to 15 bases. This CDR3 is built from 15 residues. DNA for the CDR3: TGTGCCAGCAGTAGGCGGGACGAGAACACAGATACGCAGTATTTT. Translation gives CASSRRDENTDTQYF.

The table lists this clonotype with a few counts. The V call is TRBV10-2, the J call TRBJ1-2; TRBD1 aligns across 8 bases. The CDR3 sequence is 16 residues long. V gave up 7 bases and J gave up 0 bases; unmatched junction bases: 10. Germline V gene data show CDR1 as WSHSY and CDR2 as SAAADI. CDR3 sequence (DNA): TGCGCCAGCAAACCGGGACAGGCCAGGACTAACTATGGCTACACCTTC. This translates into CASKPGQARTNYGYTF.

There are many counts of this clonotype. The J gene is TRBJ1-5, the V gene TRBV6-2 or TRBV6-3; TRBD1 matches 7 bases. The CDR3 runs to 17 residues. Germline lookup yields CDR1 MNHEY and CDR2 SVGEGT. After removal of 4 bases from V and 2 bases from J, the junction contained 11 bases not matched to a gene. The CDR3 sequence is CASSSGQGGRGNQPQHF. CDR3 DNA: TGTGCCAGCAGTTCGGGGCAGGGGGGAAGGGGCAATCAGCCCCAGCATTTT.

This clonotype was seen at least ten times. The chain employs TRBV7-2 and TRBJ2-1; D may be TRBD1 (6 bases). This CDR3 is 15 amino acids long. Germline V gene data show CDR1 as SGHTA and CDR2 as FQGNSA. V was shortened by 1 base and J by 8 bases, with 15 bases between the two germline ends. The DNA of the CDR3 is TGTGCCAGCAGCTTAGGTGGGGGCCCCCGCGATGAGCAGTTCTTC. Its protein is CASSLGGGPRDEQFF.

This clonotype was detected many times. The chain couples TRBV12-5 to TRBJ1-1; perhaps TRBD1 as D (6 bases). This CDR3 spans 15 amino acids. V was clipped by 0 bases and J by 3 bases, with 11 bases between them. From germline, CDR1 is LGHNT and CDR2 FRNRAP. The CDR3, as DNA: TGTGCTAGTGGTTTGGTATTGGGGGGGCACACTGAAGCTTTCTTT. Amino acids: CASGLVLGGHTEAFF.

The V and J genes are TRBV2 and TRBJ2-1, with a possible D match to TRBD1 (5 bases). Germline CDR1 reads SNHLY; CDR2 reads FYNNEI. The length of the CDR3 is 15 residues. The germline V and J ends were trimmed by 3 bases and 12 bases, with 21 bases remaining between them. In DNA form, the CDR3 reads TGTGCCAGCAGTGATGTGTGGGGCTTTAGCTACGGGCAGTTCTTC. As protein: CASSDVWGFSYGQFF.

The rearrangement uses TRBV5-4 and TRBJ2-1, with TRBD2 matching 13 bases. V was clipped by 6 bases and J by 7 bases; unmatched bases: 10. Looked up from germline, CDR1 is SGHNT and CDR2 is YYREEE (reference sequence). The CDR3 is made up of 16 amino acids. CDR3 loop: CASTVGTSGTQNEQFF. CDR3 sequence (DNA): TGTGCCAGCACCGTCGGGACTAGCGGGACCCAGAATGAGCAGTTCTTC.

This clonotype appeared many times. The CDR3 nucleotides are TGTGCCAGCAGCAAACCGGGACTAGCGGGGGGGCCTAACAATGAGCAGTTCTTC. Protein: CASSKPGLAGGPNNEQFF. This chain links TRBV7-3 with TRBJ2-1; 16 nucleotides match TRBD2. The V gene end was trimmed by 5 bases and the J gene end by 5 bases; junction bases not matched to a gene: 9. CDR1 is SGHTA and CDR2 is FQGTGA in the germline V gene. This CDR3 is 18 amino acids long.

In its sample, this clonotype was seen many times. This sequence joins TRBV15 and TRBJ2-7; 9 bases match TRBD1. The germline gives CDR1 LNHNV, CDR2 YYDKDF (reference sequence). This CDR3 spans 15 amino acids. The junction had 9 bases not matched to a gene; V was cut back by 6 bases and J by 3 bases. CDR3 protein: CATRSDRDRVYEQYF. Written as DNA, the CDR3 is TGTGCCACCAGGAGCGACCGGGACAGGGTCTACGAGCAGTACTTC.

The sample holds many counts of this clonotype. The rearrangement links TRBV6-2 or TRBV6-3 to TRBJ2-7; no clear D. Germline CDR1 reads MNHEY; CDR2 reads SVGEGT. V lost 2 bases and J 0 bases, leaving 8 bases between the germline ends. This CDR3 has 14 residues. CDR3 sequence: CASSYPSPSYEQYF. The CDR3 bases are TGTGCCAGCAGTTACCCCTCCCCCTCCTACGAGCAGTACTTC.

The rearrangement links TRBV6-1 to TRBJ2-2, with 8 bases matching TRBD2. Looked up from germline, CDR1 is MNHNS and CDR2 is SASEGT. The trim removed 6 bases at V and 5 bases at J, leaving 8 bases unmatched. The CDR3 has 15 residues. CDR3 protein: CASRISGMGTGELFF. The CDR3 DNA reads as TGTGCCAGCAGAATTAGCGGGATGGGGACCGGGGAGCTGTTTTTT.

This sequence joins TRBV19 and TRBJ2-7, with TRBD1 identical over 8 bases. The CDR3 runs to 13 residues. Per germline, CDR1 LNHDA and CDR2 SQIVND (reference sequence). With 11 bases clipped from V and 1 base from J, the junction kept 7 bases outside the gene matches. The CDR3 DNA sequence: TGTGCCGTCCGGGACAGGTTTTCCTACGAGCAGTACTTC. It specifies CAVRDRFSYEQYF.

This clonotype was picked up many times. V usage is TRBV4-1 and J usage is TRBJ1-1; 7 nucleotides agree with TRBD1. Germline CDR1 and CDR2: MGHRA and YSYEKL. The CDR3 loop spans 16 amino acids. V dropped 0 bases and J dropped 1; count of bases not matched to a gene: 5. The CDR3 DNA follows: TGCGCCAGCAGCCAAGATCGGGCAGGGGGGAACACTGAAGCTTTCTTT. This gives the protein CASSQDRAGGNTEAFF.

This clonotype appeared many times. The chain is built from TRBV3-1 and TRBJ1-4; possibly TRBD1 for D (6 bases). The CDR3 covers 14 residues. The ends were cut back, 3 bases at V and 10 bases at J, with 15 bases in the middle. Germline loops: CDR1 LGHDT, CDR2 YNNKEL (reference sequence). DNA of the CDR3: TGTGCCAGCAGCCACGGCGACAGGCACGGAAAACTGTTTTTT. As protein: CASSHGDRHGKLFF.

This chain links TRBV27 with TRBJ1-6; maybe TRBD1 (5 bases). This CDR3 region has 16 residues. V was clipped by 7 bases and J by 9 bases, with 22 bases between them. Germline assignment: CDR1 MNHEY and CDR2 SMNVEV (reference sequence). CDR3 sequence reads: CASTPVAGGMGSPLHF. The CDR3 region has the DNA TGTGCCAGCACCCCTGTGGCCGGGGGGATGGGTTCACCCCTCCACTTT.

This clonotype was counted ten times or more. The chain employs TRBV14 and TRBJ1-1, with D possibly matching TRBD1 (5 bases). The V end lost 3 bases, the J end lost 5 bases, and 16 bases lay between the germline ends. Germline CDR1 SGHDN, CDR2 FVKESK. The CDR3 runs 15 residues. Written as DNA, the CDR3 is TGTGCCAGCAGCCAGGACACCCTGAGGTGGACTGAAGCTTTCTTT. Its protein product is CASSQDTLRWTEAFF. Variable domain in full (rest from reference TRBV14 and TRBJ1-1): EAGVTQFPSHSVIEKGQTVTLRCDPISGHDNLYWYRRVMGKEIKFLLHFVKESKQDESGMPNNRFLAERTGGTYSTLKVQPAELEDSGVYFCASSQDTLRWTEAFFGQGTRLTVV.

This clonotype appeared many times. The chain employs TRBV5-1 and TRBJ2-3, with D perhaps TRBD2 (5 bases). V lost 5 bases and J 3 bases, leaving 16 bases between the germline ends. Looked up from germline, CDR1 is SGHRS and CDR2 is YFSETQ. This CDR3 contains 15 residues. The CDR3 loop is CASRLGGLGTDTQYF. The DNA for the CDR3 is TGCGCCAGCAGATTAGGCGGGCTCGGAACAGATACGCAGTATTTT.

The chain uses TRBV4-3 and TRBJ1-4; D may be TRBD1 (5 bases). Germline CDR1 is LGHNA and CDR2 is YSLEER. Trimming stripped 0 bases from V and 5 bases from J, with 19 bases between. This CDR3 comprises 18 residues. The CDR3 region is CASSQDLVQGSSNEKLFF. DNA for the CDR3: TGCGCCAGCAGCCAAGATTTAGTGCAGGGAAGTTCCAATGAAAAACTGTTTTTT.

This clonotype came up many times. The rearrangement uses TRBV27 and TRBJ2-3; tentatively, D is TRBD1 (6 bases). CDR1 and CDR2 from the germline V gene are MNHEY and SMNVEV (reference sequence). CDR3 length: 14 residues. Trimming removed 5 bases from V and 2 bases from J, with 11 bases in between. In DNA form, the CDR3 reads TGTGCCAGCAGTCCCCGACAGGACACAGATACGCAGTATTTT. Translation gives CASSPRQDTDTQYF.

CDR3: CAWRWVAGGSTDTQYF. CDR3 nucleotide sequence: TGTGCCTGGAGGTGGGTAGCGGGAGGAAGCACAGATACGCAGTATTTT. The chain carries TRBV30 and TRBJ2-3; 10 nucleotides line up with TRBD2. The trim removed 3 bases at V and 0 bases at J, leaving 6 bases unmatched. The germline gives CDR1 GTSNPN, CDR2 SVGIG (reference sequence). The CDR3 length is 16 residues.

Many counts were recorded for this clonotype. The chain combines TRBV29-1 with TRBJ1-1; tentative D call: TRBD1 (6 bases). CDR1 is SQVTM, CDR2 ANQGSEA, per germline. This CDR3 is built from 13 residues. V lost 4 bases to trimming and J lost 5 bases, with 14 bases between them. The CDR3 nucleotides are TGCAGCGTTGTCGGGGGCTCGGTGACTGAAGCTTTCTTT. As protein: CSVVGGSVTEAFF.

The chain is built from TRBV5-1 and TRBJ2-5; no definite D call. V lost 5 bases, J lost 5 bases, and 16 bases lay in between. The V gene's germline CDR1 is SGHRS and CDR2 YFSETQ. CDR3 length equals 14 residues. The CDR3 DNA reads as TGCGCCAGCAGTTTGACCCCCGGACGGGAGACCCAGTACTTC. Translation: CASSLTPGRETQYF.

Ten or more counts support this clonotype. This sequence joins TRBV28 and TRBJ2-1, with D unclear. The CDR3 runs 16 residues. Germline CDR1 reads MDHEN; CDR2 reads SYDVKM. Deletions cut 6 bases from V and 0 bases from J, with 15 bases between. CDR3 sequence: CASRPLDMSSYNEQFF. In nucleotides, the CDR3 is TGTGCCAGCAGGCCCCTAGACATGAGCTCCTACAATGAGCAGTTCTTC.

This clonotype was detected a few times. This chain's CDR3 is CASSGTGAINQPQHF. The CDR3 nucleotides are TGTGCCAGCAGTGGGACAGGGGCCATAAATCAGCCCCAGCATTTT. The chain links TRBV12-3 or TRBV12-4 to TRBJ1-5; TRBD1 agrees at 10 bases. V shed 5 bases and J 4 bases; nucleotides not matched to a gene: 5. The CDR3 sequence is 15 residues long.

This clonotype was seen repeatedly, ten times or more. This chain links TRBV7-2 with TRBJ2-7; D perhaps matches TRBD2 (5 bases). This CDR3 comprises 14 residues. V lost 0 bases to trimming and J lost 3 bases, with 9 bases between them. CDR1 and CDR2 from the germline V gene are SGHTA and FQGNSA. For the CDR3, the DNA is TGTGCCAGCAGCTTAGCTAGCGATGGCTACGAGCAGTACTTC. Translated, it gives CASSLASDGYEQYF.